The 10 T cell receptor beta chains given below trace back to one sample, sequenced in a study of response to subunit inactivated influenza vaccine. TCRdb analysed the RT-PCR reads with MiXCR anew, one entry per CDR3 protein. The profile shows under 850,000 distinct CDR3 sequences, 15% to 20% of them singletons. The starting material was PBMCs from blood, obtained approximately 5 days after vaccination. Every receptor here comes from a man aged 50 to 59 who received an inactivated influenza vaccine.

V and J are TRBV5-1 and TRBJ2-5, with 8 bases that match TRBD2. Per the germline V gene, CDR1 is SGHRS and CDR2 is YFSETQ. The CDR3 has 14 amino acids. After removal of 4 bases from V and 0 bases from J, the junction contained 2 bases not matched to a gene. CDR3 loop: CASSVSGDQETQYF. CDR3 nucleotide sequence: TGCGCCAGCAGCGTTAGCGGGGACCAAGAGACCCAGTACTTC. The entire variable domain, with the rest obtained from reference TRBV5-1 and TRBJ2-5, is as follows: KAGVTQTPRYLIKTRGQQVTLSCSPISGHRSVSWYQQTPGQGLQFLFEYFSETQRNKGNFPGRFSGRQFSNSRSEMNVSTLELGDSALYLCASSVSGDQETQYFGPGTRLLVL.

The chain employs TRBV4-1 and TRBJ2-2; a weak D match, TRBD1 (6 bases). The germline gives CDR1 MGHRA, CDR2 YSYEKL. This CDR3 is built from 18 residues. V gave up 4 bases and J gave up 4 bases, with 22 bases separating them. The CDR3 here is CASSRRSATGDATGELFF. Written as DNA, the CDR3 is TGCGCCAGCAGCCGACGAAGCGCGACAGGCGATGCCACCGGGGAGCTGTTTTTT.

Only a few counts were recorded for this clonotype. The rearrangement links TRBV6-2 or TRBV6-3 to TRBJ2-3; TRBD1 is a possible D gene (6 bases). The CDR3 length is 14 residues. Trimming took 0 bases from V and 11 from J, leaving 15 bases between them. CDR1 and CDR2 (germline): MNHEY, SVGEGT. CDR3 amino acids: CASSYSPRQGRQYF. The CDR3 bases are TGTGCCAGCAGTTACTCCCCCCGTCAGGGGAGGCAGTATTTT.

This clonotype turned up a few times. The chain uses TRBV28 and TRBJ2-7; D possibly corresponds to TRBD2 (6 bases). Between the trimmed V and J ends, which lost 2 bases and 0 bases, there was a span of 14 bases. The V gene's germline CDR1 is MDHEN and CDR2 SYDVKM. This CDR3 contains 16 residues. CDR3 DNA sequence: TGTGCCAGCAGTTTAGCCGGGACTCTCAGCTCCTACGAGCAGTACTTC. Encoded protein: CASSLAGTLSSYEQYF.

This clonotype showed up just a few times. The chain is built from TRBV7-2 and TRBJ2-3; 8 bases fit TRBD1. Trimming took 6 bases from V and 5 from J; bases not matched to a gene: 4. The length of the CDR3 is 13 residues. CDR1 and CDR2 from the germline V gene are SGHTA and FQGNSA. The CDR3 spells CASRTGVEDTQYF. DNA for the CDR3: TGTGCCAGCAGGACAGGGGTTGAAGATACGCAGTATTTT.

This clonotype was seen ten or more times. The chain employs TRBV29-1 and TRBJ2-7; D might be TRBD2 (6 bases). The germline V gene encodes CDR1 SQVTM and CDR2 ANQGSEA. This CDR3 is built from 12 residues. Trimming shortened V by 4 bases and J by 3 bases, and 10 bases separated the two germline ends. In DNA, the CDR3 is TGCAGCGTTGCCCTCGGGGGCTACGAGCAGTACTTC. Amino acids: CSVALGGYEQYF.

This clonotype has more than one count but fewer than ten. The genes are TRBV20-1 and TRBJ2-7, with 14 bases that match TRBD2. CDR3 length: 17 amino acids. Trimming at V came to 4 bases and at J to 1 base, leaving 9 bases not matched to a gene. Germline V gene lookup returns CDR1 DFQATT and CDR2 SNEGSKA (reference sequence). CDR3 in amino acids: CSAIGLAGGQRSYEQYF. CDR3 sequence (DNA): TGCAGTGCTATCGGACTAGCGGGAGGACAACGGTCCTACGAGCAGTACTTC.

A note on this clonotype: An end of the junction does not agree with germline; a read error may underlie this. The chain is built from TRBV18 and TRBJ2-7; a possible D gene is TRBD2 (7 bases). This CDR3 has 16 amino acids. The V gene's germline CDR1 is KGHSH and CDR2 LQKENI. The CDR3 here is CASSSRGGERSYEHYF. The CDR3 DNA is TGTGCCAGCTCATCGAGAGGGGGGGAGCGATCCTACGAGCATTACTTC.

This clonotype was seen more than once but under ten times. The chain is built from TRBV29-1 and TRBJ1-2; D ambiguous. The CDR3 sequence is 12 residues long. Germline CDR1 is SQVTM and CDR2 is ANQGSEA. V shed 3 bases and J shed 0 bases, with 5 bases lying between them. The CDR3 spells CSVDSANYGYTF. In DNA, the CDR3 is TGCAGCGTTGATTCTGCTAACTATGGCTACACCTTC.

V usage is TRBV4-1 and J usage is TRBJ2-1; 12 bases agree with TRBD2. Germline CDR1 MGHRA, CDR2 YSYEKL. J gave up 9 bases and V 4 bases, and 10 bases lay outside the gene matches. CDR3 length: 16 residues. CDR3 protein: CASSPYLAGGQGEQFF. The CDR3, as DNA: TGCGCCAGCAGCCCATATCTAGCGGGGGGGCAAGGTGAGCAGTTCTTC.